The 16 T cell receptor beta chains below all came from one sample that was sequenced in a study of human T cells and chemical hapten exposure. Using its own MiXCR run on the RACE reads, TCRdb lists one record per CDR3 protein. The sample contains 150,000 to 200,000 distinct CDR3 sequences, around 20% of which appear only once. Time point of the sample: patch test 1, 2 weeks after DPC sensitization. Described treatment: therapeutic diphenylcyclopropenone sensitization with weekly scalp DPC. This sample comprised whole blood, obtained in connection with sensitization to the hapten diphenylcyclopropenone (DPC). The receptors stem from a woman aged 45-60 years with alopecia areata. Some clones in this sample may be carry-over from other donors' samples.

This clonotype was picked up many times. This rearrangement joins TRBV20-1 to TRBJ2-3; no definite D call. Germline CDR1 reads DFQATT; CDR2 reads SNEGSKA (reference sequence). This CDR3 contains 13 residues. V dropped 3 bases and J dropped 1 base, with 8 bases sitting between them. CDR3 nucleotides: TGCAGTGCTAGCGAGGACCGCACAGATACGCAGTATTTT. Translating it yields CSASEDRTDTQYF.

In this sample, this clonotype turned up a few times. CDR3 in amino acids: CASSPGNEAFF. The CDR3 DNA is TGTGCCAGCTCACCGGGCAACGAAGCTTTCTTT. The chain uses TRBV18 and TRBJ1-1; no clear D. This CDR3 has 11 amino acids. The V end was cut by 3 bases, the J end by 8 bases, with 7 bases between. Germline assignment: CDR1 KGHSH and CDR2 LQKENI.

The chain couples TRBV9 to TRBJ2-7; TRBD1 matches 8 bases. CDR3 length: 15 residues. With V trimmed by 3 bases and J by 6 bases, 11 bases remained unmatched. CDR1 and CDR2 from the germline V gene are SGDLS and YYNGEE. The CDR3 protein is CASSAATGQAAEQYF. CDR3 nucleotides: TGTGCCAGCAGCGCCGCAACGGGACAGGCGGCCGAGCAGTACTTC.

The sample holds one count of this clonotype. The rearrangement uses TRBV20-1 and TRBJ1-4; no clear D gene. Looked up from germline, CDR1 is DFQATT and CDR2 is SNEGSKA (reference sequence). The CDR3 contains 12 residues. V gave up 2 bases and J gave up 6 bases, with 7 bases separating them. For the CDR3, the DNA is TGCAGTGCTAGACTCGGGCATGAAAAACTGTTTTTT. Translation gives CSARLGHEKLFF.

This clonotype was seen at least ten times. The chain joins TRBV7-9 to TRBJ2-3; perhaps D is TRBD1 or TRBD2 (5 bases each). The CDR3 is 14 amino acids. Looked up from germline, CDR1 is SEHNR and CDR2 is FQNEAQ (reference sequence). Trimming removed 3 bases from V and 6 bases from J, with 13 bases in between. CDR3 sequence: CASSLRDQVDTQYF. CDR3 coding DNA: TGTGCCAGCAGCTTGAGGGACCAAGTGGATACGCAGTATTTT.

This clonotype occurred a few times. The CDR3 nucleotides are TGCAGCGTTGAGGGGGCAGGGGGTCCTGAAGCTTTCTTT. It is translated as CSVEGAGGPEAFF. The genes are TRBV29-1 and TRBJ1-1; 7 bases are shared with TRBD1. The J segment lost 6 bases and the V segment lost 3 bases, leaving 7 bases of the junction unmatched. Germline V gene data show CDR1 as SQVTM and CDR2 as ANQGSEA. This CDR3 comprises 13 residues. Drawing the rest from reference TRBV29-1 and TRBJ1-1, the complete variable domain is SAVISQKPSRDICQRGTSLTIQCQVDSQVTMMFWYRQQPGQSLTLIATANQGSEATYESGFVIDKFPISRPNLTFSTLTVSNMSPEDSSIYLCSVEGAGGPEAFFGQGTRLTVV.

This chain connects TRBV6-5 to TRBJ1-5; 10 bases are shared with TRBD1. Looked up from germline, CDR1 is MNHEY and CDR2 is SVGAGI. The V and J ends lost 5 bases and 7 bases, in that order; junction bases with no gene match: 2. CDR3 length: 13 residues. CDR3 sequence (DNA): TGTGCCAGCAGTGGGACAGGGGAACAGCCCCAGCATTTT. The encoded protein is CASSGTGEQPQHF.

The chain is built from TRBV7-2 and TRBJ1-1; no firm D call. Germline V gene lookup returns CDR1 SGHTA and CDR2 FQGNSA. V lost 1 base and J lost 1, with 4 bases in between. This CDR3 is built from 13 residues. CDR3 sequence reads: CASSLVGNTEAFF. In DNA form, the CDR3 reads TGTGCCAGCAGCTTAGTCGGGAACACTGAAGCTTTCTTT.

This clonotype appeared a few times. The V gene is TRBV5-1, the J gene TRBJ2-7; 7 bases fit TRBD2. CDR3 length: 15 residues. Germline CDR1 and CDR2: SGHRS and YFSETQ. J gave up 2 bases and V 3 bases, and 8 bases lay outside the gene matches. The CDR3 bases are TGCGCCAGCAGCTCGGCTAGCGGACTAACCTACGAGCAGTACTTC. Protein: CASSSASGLTYEQYF. Using reference TRBV5-1 and TRBJ2-7 for the parts outside the CDR3, the full variable domain is KAGVTQTPRYLIKTRGQQVTLSCSPISGHRSVSWYQQTPGQGLQFLFEYFSETQRNKGNFPGRFSGRQFSNSRSEMNVSTLELGDSALYLCASSSASGLTYEQYFGPGTRLTVT.

This clonotype turned up a few times. The rearrangement links TRBV6-2 or TRBV6-3 to TRBJ2-2; D gene uncertain. Germline assignment: CDR1 MNHEY and CDR2 SVGEGT. This CDR3 spans 13 amino acids. Trimming cost V 7 bases and J 3 bases, with 9 bases left between them. Written as DNA, the CDR3 is TGTGCCAGCATTCTGCCAGACACCGGGGAGCTGTTTTTT. It specifies CASILPDTGELFF.

This clonotype came up a few times. The chain carries TRBV12-3 or TRBV12-4 and TRBJ1-1; D uncertain. V lost 6 bases to trimming and J lost 6 bases, with 11 bases between them. The CDR3 length is 12 residues. The CDR3 region has the DNA TGTGCCAGCAGCCTCTGGGCGGCTGAAGCTTTCTTT. Translated, it gives CASSLWAAEAFF.

This clonotype was counted only a few times. The rearrangement uses TRBV5-1 and TRBJ1-1, with D possibly being TRBD1 (5 bases). V was clipped by 0 bases and J by 0 bases, with 9 bases between them. CDR1 is SGHRS, CDR2 YFSETQ, per germline. CDR3 length: 15 residues. CDR3 bases: TGCGCCAGCAGCTTGGGCCCAGGGTTGAACACTGAAGCTTTCTTT. Its translation is CASSLGPGLNTEAFF.

This clonotype has just a few counts. The chain combines TRBV29-1 with TRBJ2-3; maybe TRBD1 (6 bases). The V gene's germline CDR1 is SQVTM and CDR2 ANQGSEA. The CDR3 sequence is 12 residues long. Deletions cut 4 bases from V and 3 bases from J, with 8 bases between. The CDR3 nucleotides read TGCAGCGTTGTTCAGGGGACAGATACGCAGTATTTT. Protein sequence: CSVVQGTDTQYF.

The chain is built from TRBV5-1 and TRBJ1-1, with 8 nucleotides matching TRBD1. Germline V lookup: CDR1 SGHRS, CDR2 YFSETQ. This CDR3 contains 15 residues. The V segment lost 4 bases and the J segment 1 base; nucleotides outside the gene matches: 6. CDR3 DNA: TGCGCCAGCAGCCTATGGACAGGGAGGAACACTGAAGCTTTCTTT. It codes for CASSLWTGRNTEAFF.

In this sample, this clonotype turned up many times. V gene TRBV29-1 combines with J gene TRBJ2-1, with D tentatively TRBD2 (5 bases). Germline CDR1 SQVTM, CDR2 ANQGSEA. The V and J ends lost 6 bases and 7 bases respectively, with 16 bases between them. This CDR3 comprises 13 residues. The CDR3 nucleotides read TGCAGCGTGGTAGAGTGGGCGGGTAATGAGCAGTTCTTC. It specifies CSVVEWAGNEQFF.

V usage is TRBV7-9 and J usage is TRBJ1-1; D is unclear. CDR1 is SEHNR, CDR2 FQNEAQ, per germline (reference sequence). Trimming stripped 2 bases from V and 3 bases from J, with 7 bases between. The CDR3 consists of 13 residues. The CDR3 nucleotides read TGTGCCAGCAGCTTACTAGAATACACTGAAGCTTTCTTT. It encodes CASSLLEYTEAFF.